The 23 T cell receptor beta chains below all came from one sample that was sequenced in a study of cytotoxic CD8 clonotypes in ibrutinib-treated CLL. The repertoire was sequenced with immunoSEQ multiplex PCR; TCRdb's copy has only in-frame clones and lacks some. The table lists 50,000 or so clones, approximately 82% of them singletons. Specimen: PBMCs, collected after 24 months of ibrutinib treatment. The origin of the receptors is a human donor with chronic lymphocytic leukemia.

The CDR3 here is CATSRDGGRAGNEQFF. In DNA, the CDR3 is TGTGCCACCAGCAGAGATGGCGGGAGGGCGGGGAATGAGCAGTTCTTC. The V gene is TRBV15, the J gene TRBJ2-1, with 9 bases aligning to TRBD2. The CDR3 covers 16 residues. Germline CDR1 and CDR2: LNHNV and YYDKDF (reference sequence). J lost 7 bases, V lost 0 bases, and 7 bases had no gene match.

In this sample, this clone turned up once. This chain uses TRBV14 with TRBJ2-1, with a possible D match to TRBD2 (6 bases). Germline-derived CDR1 and CDR2 are SGHDN and FVKESK. The CDR3 length is 16 residues. V lost 1 base, J lost 5 bases, and 15 bases lay in between. The CDR3 DNA reads as TGTGCCAGCAGCCAAGGCAAGGGACTGAGAAACAATGAGCAGTTCTTC. Amino acids: CASSQGKGLRNNEQFF.

The genes are TRBV2 and TRBJ1-1; 7 bases match TRBD1. The ends lost 7 bases at V and 3 bases at J; junction bases unmatched: 11. CDR1 is SNHLY and CDR2 is FYNNEI in the germline V gene. The length of the CDR3 is 15 residues. The DNA for the CDR3 is TGTGCCAGCATAGGGGCAGGGGGATACGACACTGAAGCTTTCTTT. This translates into CASIGAGGYDTEAFF. The full variable domain, in which reference TRBV2 and TRBJ1-1 provide the parts outside the CDR3, is EPEVTQTPSHQVTQMGQEVILRCVPISNHLYFYWYRQILGQKVEFLVSFYNNEISEKSEIFDDQFSVERPDGSNFTLKIRSTKLEDSAMYFCASIGAGGYDTEAFFGQGTRLTVV.

This clone has more than one count but fewer than ten. The chain uses TRBV11-2 and TRBJ2-2, with D unresolved. The germline CDR1 and CDR2 sequences are SGHAT and FQNNGV. V gave up 6 bases and J gave up 1 base, with 9 bases separating them. The CDR3 sequence is 14 residues long. The chain's CDR3 is CASRTSVNTGELFF. CDR3 nucleotides: TGTGCCAGCAGAACGTCAGTGAACACCGGGGAGCTGTTTTTT.

J is TRBJ1-2 and V is TRBV6-4, with 7 bases that match TRBD1. The J segment lost 3 bases and the V segment lost 5 bases, leaving 6 bases of the junction unmatched. The CDR3 sequence is 14 residues long. Per germline, CDR1 MRHNA and CDR2 SNTAGT. As DNA, the CDR3 is TGTGCCAGCAGTCGGGACAGATTTGACTATGGCTACACCTTC. Protein product: CASSRDRFDYGYTF.

The rearrangement uses TRBV29-1 and TRBJ1-3; D is perhaps TRBD1 (6 bases). From germline, CDR1 is SQVTM and CDR2 ANQGSEA. V lost 3 bases to trimming and J lost 0 bases, with 9 bases between them. CDR3 size: 14 residues. The CDR3 region has the DNA TGCAGCGTTGACCAGGGGTCCTCTGGAAACACCATATATTTT. It encodes CSVDQGSSGNTIYF.

The V gene is TRBV9, the J gene TRBJ1-3; the match to TRBD1 covers 8 bases. V was pared by 1 base and J by 0 bases, with 3 bases of the junction left unmatched. Germline assignment: CDR1 SGDLS and CDR2 YYNGEE. The CDR3 is 16 amino acids. The CDR3 bases are TGTGCCAGCAGCGTAAAACAGGGGGGCTCTGGAAACACCATATATTTT. Translation gives CASSVKQGGSGNTIYF.

The chain links TRBV30 to TRBJ1-1, with TRBD1 matching 9 bases. Germline CDR1 reads GTSNPN; CDR2 reads SVGIG (reference sequence). V lost 3 bases and J lost 5; bases outside the gene matches: 4. The CDR3 loop spans 13 amino acids. The chain's CDR3 is CAWSGDRETEAFF. In DNA form, the CDR3 reads TGTGCCTGGAGCGGGGACAGGGAGACTGAAGCTTTCTTT.

CDR3 bases: TGTGCCAGCAGCTCCGCCGAAAACACTGAAGCTTTCTTT. Amino acids: CASSSAENTEAFF. The rearrangement uses TRBV28 and TRBJ1-1; D is ambiguous. There are 13 residues in the CDR3. V shed 6 bases and J shed 2 bases, with 10 bases lying between them. Germline V lookup: CDR1 MDHEN, CDR2 SYDVKM.

Of note for this clone: Other DNA sequences in the sample encode the same CDR3. The CDR3 DNA sequence: TGTGCCAGCAGCTTAGTAGGCAGGGGCACAGATACGCAGTATTTT. This codes for CASSLVGRGTDTQYF. The chain carries TRBV11-2 and TRBJ2-3, with D perhaps matching TRBD1 (5 bases). Trimming pared 1 base from V and 1 base from J, leaving 9 bases between. This CDR3 comprises 15 residues. Looked up from germline, CDR1 is SGHAT and CDR2 is FQNNGV.

The chain couples TRBV13 to TRBJ2-1, with D possibly TRBD2 on 5 matching bases. Germline loops: CDR1 PRHDT, CDR2 FYEKMQ (reference sequence). This CDR3 region has 14 residues. Deletions cut 5 bases from V and 8 bases from J, with 16 bases between. The chain's CDR3 is CASSPTRFVDEQFF. The CDR3 nucleotides read TGTGCCAGCAGCCCCACTAGGTTTGTTGATGAGCAGTTCTTC.

The gene calls are TRBV30 and TRBJ2-5; TRBD1 matches at 7 bases. V shed 8 bases, J shed 2 bases, and the junction held 8 bases outside the gene matches. From germline, CDR1 is GTSNPN and CDR2 SVGIG (reference sequence). The CDR3 loop spans 13 amino acids. The CDR3 spells CAVTGTRQETQYF. The CDR3 DNA reads TGTGCCGTGACAGGGACGAGGCAAGAGACCCAGTACTTC.

This clone was seen just once. The J gene is TRBJ2-2, the V gene TRBV30, with D maybe TRBD2 (6 bases). CDR1 and CDR2 from the germline V gene are GTSNPN and SVGIG (reference sequence). V was shortened by 4 bases and J by 4 bases, with 16 bases between the two germline ends. The CDR3 loop spans 15 amino acids. The CDR3 nucleotides read TGTGCCTGGATGCGGGACTGGGGAGGCACCGGGGAGCTGTTTTTT. As protein: CAWMRDWGGTGELFF.

The CDR3 spells CSVEVTAGTYEQYF. Here the CDR3 DNA reads TGCAGCGTTGAAGTTACAGCCGGAACCTACGAGCAGTACTTC. The chain is built from TRBV29-1 and TRBJ2-7; no clear D. V lost 1 base and J 2 bases, leaving 12 bases between the germline ends. The CDR3 is 14 residues long. Germline CDR1 SQVTM, CDR2 ANQGSEA.

The chain recombines TRBV19 with TRBJ1-1, with D unclear. Germline V gene lookup returns CDR1 LNHDA and CDR2 SQIVND (reference sequence). The CDR3 is 14 residues long. Deletions cut 6 bases from V and 3 bases from J, with 14 bases between. CDR3 DNA sequence: TGTGCCAGTAGCCACCAGTTAGCGGACACTGAAGCTTTCTTT. Its translation is CASSHQLADTEAFF.

This clone appeared a single time. The chain links TRBV7-8 to TRBJ1-2; TRBD1 matches 7 bases. This CDR3 is 16 amino acids long. Germline assignment: CDR1 SGHVS and CDR2 FQNEAQ. V lost 5 bases, J lost 2 bases, and 11 bases stayed unmatched. CDR3 amino acids: CASSRLRGQENYGYTF. The DNA for the CDR3 is TGTGCCAGCAGCCGGCTGCGAGGACAGGAAAACTATGGCTACACCTTC.

The chain links TRBV5-6 to TRBJ2-5; D perhaps matches TRBD2 (6 bases). Germline CDR1 and CDR2: SGHDT and YYEEEE. The CDR3 length is 15 residues. Deletions cut 4 bases from V and 2 bases from J, with 15 bases between. The CDR3 is CASSTPKSGQETQYF. Written as DNA, the CDR3 is TGTGCCAGCAGCACTCCCAAGAGCGGGCAAGAGACCCAGTACTTC. The full variable domain, in which reference TRBV5-6 and TRBJ2-5 provide the parts outside the CDR3, is DAGVTQSPTHLIKTRGQQVTLRCSPKSGHDTVSWYQQALGQGPQFIFQYYEEEERQRGNFPDRFSGHQFPNYSSELNVNALLLGDSALYLCASSTPKSGQETQYFGPGTRLLVL.

The genes are TRBV29-1 and TRBJ2-1, with 12 bases matching TRBD2. CDR1 is SQVTM and CDR2 is ANQGSEA in the germline V gene. This CDR3 comprises 15 residues. V lost 1 base, J lost 13 bases, and 11 bases stayed unmatched. The CDR3 reads CSVEAGLAGLRPQFF. The CDR3 DNA reads TGCAGCGTTGAAGCGGGACTAGCGGGCCTCCGACCCCAGTTCTTC.

Details on this clone: The same CDR3 also results from other DNA sequences found in this sample. The rearrangement joins TRBV25-1 to TRBJ2-5, with a possible D match to TRBD2 (5 bases). Trimming took off 5 bases at V and 5 bases at J, with 12 bases between the two ends. The CDR3 runs to 13 residues. The germline CDR1 and CDR2 sequences are MGHDK and SYGVNS. CDR3 sequence: CASSRRTGETQYF. The CDR3 DNA reads TGTGCCAGCAGTCGGAGGACGGGGGAGACCCAGTACTTC.

The chain couples TRBV19 to TRBJ2-5; tentatively, D is TRBD2 (6 bases). This CDR3 is built from 14 residues. Deletions cut 6 bases from V and 3 bases from J, with 14 bases between. CDR1 is LNHDA, CDR2 SQIVND, per germline (reference sequence). CDR3 nucleotide sequence: TGTGCCAGTAGCTCCCTGGGAGGAGAAGAGACCCAGTACTTC. Protein product: CASSSLGGEETQYF.

This clone has just one count. This chain uses TRBV28 with TRBJ2-7; TRBD1 agrees at 9 bases. Germline-derived CDR1 and CDR2 are MDHEN and SYDVKM. V shed 3 bases and J 5 bases; nucleotides not matched to a gene: 8. The CDR3 runs 15 residues. The CDR3 DNA reads as TGTGCCAGCAGTTTTTCGACGGACAGGGGCCACGAGCAGTACTTC. Protein: CASSFSTDRGHEQYF.

This sequence joins TRBV19 and TRBJ2-7, with TRBD1 matching 8 bases. The CDR3 contains 16 residues. CDR1 and CDR2 from the germline V gene are LNHDA and SQIVND (reference sequence). Germline trimming cut 5 bases from V and 0 bases from J; bases unmatched to any gene: 9. This chain's CDR3 is CASSLSRGTGSYEQYF. The DNA for the CDR3 is TGTGCCAGTAGTTTGAGCAGGGGGACAGGCTCCTACGAGCAGTACTTC.

The rearrangement uses TRBV30 and TRBJ2-5; D is possibly TRBD1 (6 bases). V was shortened by 1 base and J by 4 bases, with 7 bases between the two germline ends. Germline V gene sequence: CDR1 GTSNPN, CDR2 SVGIG (reference sequence). The CDR3 is 12 residues long. CDR3 loop: CAWSDRAETQYF. The CDR3 DNA follows: TGTGCCTGGAGTGACAGGGCAGAGACCCAGTACTTC.